The 11 T cell receptor beta chains listed next were all sequenced from one sample in a study of T cell responses to AZD1222 COVID-19 vaccine. The data were produced by immunoSEQ multiplex PCR, yet TCRdb's version contains in-frame clones alone and is incomplete. The table records about 180,000 clones, 90% of them present only once. This specimen consisted of peripheral blood, obtained on day 0 of AZD1222 vaccination. The receptors derive from an adult in good health.

The chain is built from TRBV7-2 and TRBJ2-1, with 8 nucleotides matching TRBD2. The germline V gene has CDR1 SGHTA and CDR2 FQGNSA. J gave up 6 bases and V 3 bases, and 7 bases lay outside the gene matches. This CDR3 is built from 15 residues. In DNA, the CDR3 is TGTGCCAGCAGCTTGTACGGGGGGGCTTCCAATGAGCAGTTCTTC. Its translation is CASSLYGGASNEQFF.

This chain uses TRBV29-1 with TRBJ1-3, with unresolved D. Germline CDR1 SQVTM, CDR2 ANQGSEA. CDR3 length equals 13 residues. V lost 6 bases and J 1 base, leaving 10 bases between the germline ends. The CDR3 DNA reads as TGCAGCGTCTTTGGGGAATCTGGAAACACCATATATTTT. Translation gives CSVFGESGNTIYF.

The chain links TRBV6-5 to TRBJ2-7; possible D gene TRBD2, 5 bases. Trimming removed 6 bases at V and 0 bases at J, with 12 bases between. The CDR3 loop spans 14 amino acids. The germline gives CDR1 MNHEY, CDR2 SVGAGI. This CDR3 is CASRTPGSSYEQYF. The CDR3 bases are TGTGCCAGCAGGACACCGGGGAGCTCCTACGAGCAGTACTTC.

In DNA, the CDR3 is TGTGCCAGCAGCTTGGGCAGGGGAATCATTGCGGACACCGGGGAGCTGTTTTTT. This codes for CASSLGRGIIADTGELFF. V is TRBV7-9 and J is TRBJ2-2; D is perhaps TRBD1 (6 bases). V dropped 3 bases and J dropped 3 bases, with 20 bases sitting between them. This CDR3 contains 18 residues. CDR1 and CDR2 from the germline V gene are SEHNR and FQNEAQ (reference sequence).

The chain is built from TRBV19 and TRBJ2-1; TRBD1 matches 9 bases. CDR1 LNHDA and CDR2 SQIVND come from the germline V gene (reference sequence). Trimming removed 8 bases from V and 4 bases from J; junction bases left unmatched: 6. The CDR3 is 14 amino acids. The CDR3 region has the DNA TGTGCCAGTTCGACAGGGGGGAATTACAATGAGCAGTTCTTC. As protein: CASSTGGNYNEQFF.

This chain connects TRBV27 to TRBJ2-7; the match to TRBD1 covers 8 bases. The ends lost 4 bases at V and 0 bases at J; junction bases unmatched: 8. Germline V lookup: CDR1 MNHEY, CDR2 SMNVEV (reference sequence). This CDR3 contains 16 residues. CDR3: CASSSRIGQGSYEQYF. CDR3 nucleotides: TGTGCCAGCAGTTCCCGAATAGGACAGGGCTCCTACGAGCAGTACTTC.

This clone was seen just once. The rearrangement joins TRBV28 to TRBJ1-2; D may be TRBD1 (6 bases). Trimming pared 1 base from V and 5 bases from J, leaving 11 bases between. From germline, CDR1 is MDHEN and CDR2 SYDVKM. This CDR3 has 14 residues. CDR3 region: CASSLLGGLYGYTF. The CDR3 DNA reads TGTGCCAGCAGTTTATTAGGGGGGCTTTATGGCTACACCTTC.

This clone was seen only a few times. The chain recombines TRBV6-5 with TRBJ1-2, with unresolved D. V was shortened by 2 bases and J by 8 bases, with 18 bases between the two germline ends. Per the germline V gene, CDR1 is MNHEY and CDR2 is SVGAGI. The CDR3 runs 15 residues. For the CDR3, the DNA is TGTGCCAGCAGTTACGGTCCGGACGGCGGAGGGGGCTACACCTTC. It encodes CASSYGPDGGGGYTF.

The chain carries TRBV14 and TRBJ2-7; either TRBD1 or TRBD2 may fit D (5 bases each). Germline lookup yields CDR1 SGHDN and CDR2 FVKESK. The V end lost 3 bases, the J end lost 0 bases, and 12 bases lay between the germline ends. The CDR3 runs to 15 residues. This CDR3 reads CASSHQWGSSYEQYF. In nucleotides, the CDR3 is TGTGCCAGCAGCCACCAATGGGGGAGCTCCTACGAGCAGTACTTC.

The chain uses TRBV24-1 and TRBJ1-5, with a weak D call TRBD1 (5 bases). Trimming pared 5 bases from V and 6 bases from J, leaving 13 bases between. This CDR3 region has 14 residues. The germline gives CDR1 KGHDR, CDR2 SFDVKD. DNA of the CDR3: TGTGCCACCAGTGCCGCAGGGTCCGGTCAGCCCCAGCATTTT. Its protein product is CATSAAGSGQPQHF.

J is TRBJ2-1 and V is TRBV7-3; D uncertain. The CDR3 contains 16 residues. The V gene lost 0 bases and the J gene lost 0 bases, with 9 bases spanning the gap. The germline CDR1 and CDR2 sequences are SGHTA and FQGTGA. The CDR3 DNA reads as TGTGCCAGCAGCTTAACCCCGACCCACTCCTACAATGAGCAGTTCTTC. Protein product: CASSLTPTHSYNEQFF.